This T cell receptor (beta chain) was documented in a study of shared clonotypes between healthy human individuals. General study findings and limits: The study sampled only blood, and tissue repertoires likely differ. Non-shared clonotypes showed lower generation probabilities than clonotypes common to all four donors. Estimated clonotype richness was generally higher in naive than memory subsets.

Splitting of each subset's genomic DNA was done evenly across several immunoSEQ plates. Clones were read by immunoSEQ multiplex PCR, and TCRdb kept only the in-frame ones, dropping some. Of millions of clones in the sample, approximately 93% were seen once. A note on this clone: Its target is not known.

Germline V gives CDR1 SGHRS, CDR2 YFSETQ. V was trimmed by 7 bases and J by 0 bases, leaving 23 bases between them. This CDR3 is built from 18 residues. The sequence was collected from a man between 18 and 35 years old in good health. Some clones in this sample may be carry-over from other donors' samples. This chain connects TRBV5-1 to TRBJ2-1; D is perhaps TRBD2 (6 bases). Sequenced sample: naive CD4+ T cells from PBMCs. Described subset: CD45RA+ positively selected. This chain's CDR3 is CASSPLGGTASSYNEQFF. The DNA for the CDR3 is TGCGCCAGCTCTCCCCTAGGCGGGACGGCAAGCTCCTACAATGAGCAGTTCTTC.